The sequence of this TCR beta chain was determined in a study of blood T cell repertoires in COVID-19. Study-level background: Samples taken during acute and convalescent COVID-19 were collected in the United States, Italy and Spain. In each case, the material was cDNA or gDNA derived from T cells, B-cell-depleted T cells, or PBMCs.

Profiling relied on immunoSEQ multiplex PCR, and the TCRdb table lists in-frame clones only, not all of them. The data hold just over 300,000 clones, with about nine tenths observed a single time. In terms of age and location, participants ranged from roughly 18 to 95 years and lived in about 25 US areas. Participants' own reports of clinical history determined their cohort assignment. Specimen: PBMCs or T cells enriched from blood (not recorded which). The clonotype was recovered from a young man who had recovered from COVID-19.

The CDR3 DNA sequence: TGCGCCAGCAGCTTATTCCGGGACAGTGAGAACATTCAGTACTTC. It yields the protein CASSLFRDSENIQYF. The V gene is TRBV5-1, the J gene TRBJ2-4; 7 bases are a match to TRBD1. J lost 7 bases, V lost 2 bases, and 9 bases had no gene match. CDR3 length: 15 amino acids. The germline gives CDR1 SGHRS, CDR2 YFSETQ.